The clone carrying this T cell receptor (beta chain) was found a few times. This record comes from a study of beta chain features in type 1 diabetes. This CDR3 has 11 residues. The germline CDR1 and CDR2 sequences are ENHRY and SYGVKD. Trimming shortened V by 3 bases and J by 13 bases, and 13 bases separated the two germline ends. Investigators reverse transcribed all isolated RNA, so they sequenced expressed TCRB transcripts. Clones were sequenced by immunoSEQ multiplex PCR, and TCRdb holds only the in-frame ones, with some missing. The table records around 330,000 clones, 9.5% to 12% of them present only once.

Sequencing was performed on naive CD4+ T cells from blood. The clonotype was recovered from a woman younger than 45 in good health. The chain is built from TRBV10-3 and TRBJ2-7; D gene unclear. The CDR3 bases are TGTGCCATCAGTGACGGTATGGCGGATTACTTC. Translation gives CAISDGMADYF.